This T cell receptor (beta chain) emerged from a study of response to subunit inactivated influenza vaccine. The study's findings and limits: Seasonal influenza vaccination, on each occasion, was suggested by the authors to recruit few new T cells.

Each CDR3 protein is one row after TCRdb ran MiXCR on the RT-PCR reads. The sample records around 470,000 distinct CDR3 sequences, about 7.2% being singletons. The V gene lost 0 bases and the J gene lost 2 bases, with 11 bases spanning the gap. This CDR3 has 14 residues. Looked up from germline, CDR1 is DFQATT and CDR2 is SNEGSKA (reference sequence). This clonotype was observed many times. The antigen is unknown. This rearrangement joins TRBV20-1 to TRBJ2-7, with D unclear. The specimen was PBMCs from blood, collected about 23 months after vaccination. This TCR was recovered from a man between 50 and 69 years old who received an inactivated influenza vaccine. CDR3: CSARDKTITYEQYF. CDR3 nucleotides: TGCAGTGCTAGAGATAAAACGATTACCTACGAGCAGTACTTC.